A selection of T cell receptor beta chains follows, all from one sample in a study of blood T cells in healthy people across ages. In TCRdb, the 5' RACE reads were re-called with MiXCR into one record per CDR3 protein. The sample shows about 1.4 million distinct CDR3 sequences, around 55% of them seen only once. The sequenced sample was blood. The source of these receptors is a man aged 18 to 35 in good health. Both conserved end residues are part of each CDR3. D genes are given only for firm matches. Clone size, where shown, is once, few, many, or a class for clones that have expanded.

clone size: .; J gene: TRBJ2-2; V gene: TRBV12-3/TRBV12-4; CDR3 length: 16; D gene: TRBD1; CDR3 DNA: TGTGCCAGCAGAGACCCGGGACAGGGGATATCTAGGGAGCTGTTTTTT; CDR3 protein: CASRDPGQGISRELFF
clone size: .; J gene: TRBJ2-5; V gene: TRBV2; CDR3 length: 15; D gene: TRBD2; CDR3 DNA: TGTGCCAGCAGGGGGAGGGCTAGCGGGGGGGAGACCCAGTACTTC; CDR3 protein: CASRGRASGGETQYF
clone size: .; J gene: TRBJ1-4; V gene: TRBV20-1; CDR3 length: 13; D gene: .; CDR3 DNA: TGCAGTGCTTGGACATCAACTAATGAAAAACTGTTTTTT; CDR3 protein: CSAWTSTNEKLFF
clone size: .; J gene: TRBJ1-4; V gene: TRBV20-1; CDR3 length: 18; D gene: .; CDR3 DNA: TGCAGTGCTAGAGATCGCAGGGGCTCTTTCCCCCTTAATGAAAAACTGTTTTTT; CDR3 protein: CSARDRRGSFPLNEKLFF
clone size: .; J gene: TRBJ2-1; V gene: TRBV7-6; CDR3 length: 17; D gene: TRBD1; CDR3 DNA: TGTGCCAGCAGCCTCCAACGGGGACAGAGCTCCTACAATGAGCAGTTCTTC; CDR3 protein: CASSLQRGQSSYNEQFF
clone size: .; J gene: TRBJ1-6; V gene: TRBV7-9; CDR3 length: 14; D gene: .; CDR3 DNA: TGTGCCAGCAGAACAGGACAGAGTAATTCACCCCTCCACTTT; CDR3 protein: CASRTGQSNSPLHF
clone size: .; J gene: TRBJ2-5; V gene: TRBV28; CDR3 length: 14; D gene: .; CDR3 DNA: TGTGCCAGCAGAAATCACAGGGGAGGAGAGACCCAGTACTTC; CDR3 protein: CASRNHRGGETQYF
clone size: .; J gene: TRBJ2-7; V gene: TRBV29-1; CDR3 length: 13; D gene: TRBD1; CDR3 DNA: TGCAGCGTTCCTGGACAGGGTTGGGGCGAGCAGTACTTC; CDR3 protein: CSVPGQGWGEQYF
clone size: .; J gene: TRBJ2-3; V gene: TRBV11-2; CDR3 length: 14; D gene: .; CDR3 DNA: TGTGCCAGCAGCCGGCAGGGCACCACAGATACGCAGTATTTT; CDR3 protein: CASSRQGTTDTQYF
clone size: .; J gene: TRBJ1-2; V gene: TRBV13; CDR3 length: 16; D gene: TRBD1; CDR3 DNA: TGTGCCAGCAGGTCACTGGACAGGGGTTTCGCCTCTGGCTACACCTTC; CDR3 protein: CASRSLDRGFASGYTF
clone size: .; J gene: TRBJ2-3; V gene: TRBV4-2; CDR3 length: 18; D gene: TRBD2; CDR3 DNA: TGTGCCAGCAGCCAAGTAGCGGGAGGTGTCAGAGGCACAGATACGCAGTATTTT; CDR3 protein: CASSQVAGGVRGTDTQYF
clone size: few; J gene: TRBJ1-2; V gene: TRBV7-2; CDR3 length: 15; D gene: .; CDR3 DNA: TGTGCCAGCAGCTTAGCTACAGAAATTAACTATGGCTACACCTTC; CDR3 protein: CASSLATEINYGYTF
clone size: .; J gene: TRBJ1-5; V gene: TRBV6-2/TRBV6-3; CDR3 length: 13; D gene: .; CDR3 DNA: TGTGCCAGCAGTGGGACTGTCAATCAGCCCCAGCATTTT; CDR3 protein: CASSGTVNQPQHF
clone size: .; J gene: TRBJ2-7; V gene: TRBV20-1; CDR3 length: 13; D gene: .; CDR3 DNA: TGCAGTGCTAGAGATAGACGTCCCTGGGAGCAGTACTTC; CDR3 protein: CSARDRRPWEQYF
clone size: .; J gene: TRBJ2-5; V gene: TRBV24-1; CDR3 length: 16; D gene: .; CDR3 DNA: TGTGCCACCAGTGATTTGCAAAGAGCCGGTGGGGAGACCCAGTACTTC; CDR3 protein: CATSDLQRAGGETQYF
clone size: .; J gene: TRBJ2-1; V gene: TRBV20-1; CDR3 length: 14; D gene: TRBD1; CDR3 DNA: TGCAGTGCCCCCGGGACAGAGACCTACAATGAGCAGTTCTTC; CDR3 protein: CSAPGTETYNEQFF
clone size: .; J gene: TRBJ2-1; V gene: TRBV4-3; CDR3 length: 14; D gene: TRBD2; CDR3 DNA: TGCGCCAGCAGCCAAGTGGGGGGGAACAATGAGCAGTTCTTC; CDR3 protein: CASSQVGGNNEQFF
clone size: .; J gene: TRBJ2-3; V gene: TRBV3-1; CDR3 length: 17; D gene: TRBD2; CDR3 DNA: TGTGCCAGCAGCCAAGATGGGACTAGCGGGAGGACAGATACGCAGTATTTT; CDR3 protein: CASSQDGTSGRTDTQYF
clone size: .; J gene: TRBJ2-7; V gene: TRBV12-3/TRBV12-4; CDR3 length: 13; D gene: .; CDR3 DNA: TGTGCCAGCAGTCCAAATTCACGGTCCGAGCAGTACTTC; CDR3 protein: CASSPNSRSEQYF
clone size: .; J gene: TRBJ2-3; V gene: TRBV7-2; CDR3 length: 15; D gene: TRBD2; CDR3 DNA: TGTGCCAGCAGCGAGACTAGCGGGGGGTTCGATACGCAGTATTTT; CDR3 protein: CASSETSGGFDTQYF
clone size: once; J gene: TRBJ2-7; V gene: TRBV20-1; CDR3 length: 15; D gene: TRBD2; CDR3 DNA: TGCAGTGCTAGAGATCCGGGACTAGCGGAATACGAGCAGTACTTC; CDR3 protein: CSARDPGLAEYEQYF
clone size: once; J gene: TRBJ2-7; V gene: TRBV2; CDR3 length: 15; D gene: .; CDR3 DNA: TGTGCCAGCAGTGAAGCCGACCCGACTGTATACGAGCAGTACTTC; CDR3 protein: CASSEADPTVYEQYF
clone size: .; J gene: TRBJ2-7; V gene: TRBV6-5; CDR3 length: 17; D gene: .; CDR3 DNA: TGTGCCAGCAGTTACTCAGGGGAGGCCGGGGGATTTTACGAGCAGTACTTC; CDR3 protein: CASSYSGEAGGFYEQYF
clone size: .; J gene: TRBJ1-2; V gene: TRBV4-1; CDR3 length: 15; D gene: .; CDR3 DNA: TGCGCCAGCAGCCAAGAAGCACGCCTGACCTATGGCTACACCTTC; CDR3 protein: CASSQEARLTYGYTF
clone size: .; J gene: TRBJ2-1; V gene: TRBV5-1; CDR3 length: 16; D gene: TRBD1; CDR3 DNA: TGCGCCAGCAGCGTTGACGACAGGGAAGCCTACAATGAGCAGTTCTTC; CDR3 protein: CASSVDDREAYNEQFF
clone size: .; J gene: TRBJ2-7; V gene: TRBV20-1; CDR3 length: 13; D gene: TRBD2; CDR3 DNA: TGCAGTGCTAGAGAAAGCGGGAGAAACGAGCAGTACTTC; CDR3 protein: CSARESGRNEQYF
clone size: .; J gene: TRBJ2-1; V gene: TRBV27; CDR3 length: 14; D gene: .; CDR3 DNA: TGTGCCAGCAGTTTTCAGGGGCCCATAAATGAGCAGTTCTTC; CDR3 protein: CASSFQGPINEQFF
clone size: few; J gene: TRBJ2-7; V gene: TRBV30; CDR3 length: 14; D gene: TRBD1; CDR3 DNA: TGTGCCTGGAGTGCACCGGGACAGGGGAACGAGCAGTACTTC; CDR3 protein: CAWSAPGQGNEQYF
clone size: .; J gene: TRBJ2-7; V gene: TRBV5-6; CDR3 length: 12; D gene: .; CDR3 DNA: TGTGCCAGCAGCGTCGCAACCCACGAGCAGTACTTC; CDR3 protein: CASSVATHEQYF
clone size: .; J gene: TRBJ1-1; V gene: TRBV29-1; CDR3 length: 11; D gene: .; CDR3 DNA: TGCAGCGTTGACGGACCCACTGAAGCTTTCTTT; CDR3 protein: CSVDGPTEAFF
clone size: .; J gene: TRBJ2-1; V gene: TRBV12-3/TRBV12-4; CDR3 length: 15; D gene: TRBD1; CDR3 DNA: TGTGCCAGCAGACCTGGACAGGGGGCCTACAATGAGCAGTTCTTC; CDR3 protein: CASRPGQGAYNEQFF
clone size: .; J gene: TRBJ1-2; V gene: TRBV29-1; CDR3 length: 13; D gene: .; CDR3 DNA: TGCAGCGTCGAGGGAGACGACGGCTATGGCTACACCTTC; CDR3 protein: CSVEGDDGYGYTF
clone size: .; J gene: TRBJ1-2; V gene: TRBV20-1; CDR3 length: 14; D gene: .; CDR3 DNA: TGCAGTGCTAGAGAGGGGGGTCGGGACTATGGCTACACCTTC; CDR3 protein: CSAREGGRDYGYTF
clone size: once; J gene: TRBJ2-7; V gene: TRBV9; CDR3 length: 15; D gene: TRBD2; CDR3 DNA: TGTGCCAGCAGCGCCCAAGCGGGGAGTTACTACGAGCAGTACTTC; CDR3 protein: CASSAQAGSYYEQYF
clone size: .; J gene: TRBJ2-7; V gene: TRBV5-4; CDR3 length: 15; D gene: TRBD2; CDR3 DNA: TGTGCCAGCAGCTTGGCTCCTAGACTAGCCTGGGAGCAGTACTTC; CDR3 protein: CASSLAPRLAWEQYF
clone size: .; J gene: TRBJ1-2; V gene: TRBV18; CDR3 length: 14; D gene: .; CDR3 DNA: TGTGCCAGCTCACCACCGACAAACTTAGCCGGCTACACCTTC; CDR3 protein: CASSPPTNLAGYTF
clone size: .; J gene: TRBJ2-3; V gene: TRBV25-1; CDR3 length: 17; D gene: .; CDR3 DNA: TGTGCCAGCAGTGCGGGGGTCGCAAGTTCTAACACAGATACGCAGTATTTT; CDR3 protein: CASSAGVASSNTDTQYF
clone size: .; J gene: TRBJ2-3; V gene: TRBV29-1; CDR3 length: 16; D gene: TRBD2; CDR3 DNA: TGCAGCGTGAGCACCGGGACTAGCGGATCTACAGATACGCAGTATTTT; CDR3 protein: CSVSTGTSGSTDTQYF
clone size: once; J gene: TRBJ1-6; V gene: TRBV2; CDR3 length: 12; D gene: .; CDR3 DNA: TGTGCCAGGCAGGGATGGTATTCACCCCTCCACTTT; CDR3 protein: CARQGWYSPLHF